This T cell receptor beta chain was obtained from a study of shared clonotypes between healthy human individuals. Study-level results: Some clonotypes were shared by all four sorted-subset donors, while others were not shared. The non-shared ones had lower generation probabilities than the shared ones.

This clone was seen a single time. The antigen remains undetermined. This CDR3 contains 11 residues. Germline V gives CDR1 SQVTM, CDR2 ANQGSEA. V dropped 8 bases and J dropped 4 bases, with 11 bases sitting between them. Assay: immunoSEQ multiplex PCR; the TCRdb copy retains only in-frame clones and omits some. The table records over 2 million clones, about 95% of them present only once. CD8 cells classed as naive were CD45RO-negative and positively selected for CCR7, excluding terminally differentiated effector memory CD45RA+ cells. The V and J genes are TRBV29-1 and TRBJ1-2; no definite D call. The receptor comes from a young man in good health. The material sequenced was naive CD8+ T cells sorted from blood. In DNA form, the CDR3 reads TGCAGCTCCTTCGTGGGCTATGGCTACACCTTC. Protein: CSSFVGYGYTF. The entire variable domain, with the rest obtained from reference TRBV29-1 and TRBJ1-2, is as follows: SAVISQKPSRDICQRGTSLTIQCQVDSQVTMMFWYRQQPGQSLTLIATANQGSEATYESGFVIDKFPISRPNLTFSTLTVSNMSPEDSSIYLCSSFVGYGYTFGSGTRLTVV.